This T cell receptor beta chain is drawn from a study of monozygotic twins with inflammatory bowel disease. The CDR3 is made up of 15 amino acids. Looked up from germline, CDR1 is MGHRA and CDR2 is YSYEKL. With respect to this clonotype: The target antigen is unknown.

The template switching step added UMIs that contained a 6-nucleotide sample barcode. TCRdb reanalyzed the 5' RACE reads, giving one entry per CDR3 protein sequence and no DNA. This sample carries a few hundred thousand distinct CDR3 sequences, with just over 2.5% going to the ten biggest clones. Study-level results: Some repertoire variability may stem from patients' differing immunosuppressive treatments. Among IBD patients, fewer clonotypes were shared with others than among healthy twins, especially with disease activity.

The rearrangement joins TRBV4-1 to TRBJ2-3; TCRdb's assignment of TRBD1 cannot be checked, as there is no DNA. Material: blood. This clonotype was obtained from a human donor with ulcerative colitis or Crohn's disease, or a healthy co-twin of an affected twin (not recorded which). The CDR3 reads CASSPDRSITDTQYF.